This entry features one T cell receptor beta chain sequence. The sample contains more than one DNA sequence encoding this CDR3. Produced via immunoSEQ multiplex PCR; TCRdb's table is partial and in-frame only. The top ten clones hold under 0.65% of a sample with some 73,000 clones, about 87% of them seen once. The data were taken from a study of OX40 agonist ivuxolimab in advanced cancers. Study information: People in dose escalation had one of these cancers: hepatocellular carcinoma, melanoma, renal cell or head and neck cancer.

This CDR3 has 14 amino acids. Germline V gene lookup returns CDR1 MNHNS and CDR2 SASEGT. Deletions cut 1 base from V and 5 bases from J, with 11 bases between. This chain links TRBV6-1 with TRBJ2-5, with D possibly matching TRBD1 (7 bases). The sample consisted of CD4+ or CD8+ T cells sorted from blood, taken in a trial of the OX40 agonist ivuxolimab. The clonotype was recovered from an adult with an advanced solid tumor such as melanoma, head and neck, liver or kidney cancer. Written as DNA, the CDR3 is TGTGCCAGCAGTGAAGTCAGGGGGAGGGAGACCCAGTACTTC. Its translation is CASSEVRGRETQYF.